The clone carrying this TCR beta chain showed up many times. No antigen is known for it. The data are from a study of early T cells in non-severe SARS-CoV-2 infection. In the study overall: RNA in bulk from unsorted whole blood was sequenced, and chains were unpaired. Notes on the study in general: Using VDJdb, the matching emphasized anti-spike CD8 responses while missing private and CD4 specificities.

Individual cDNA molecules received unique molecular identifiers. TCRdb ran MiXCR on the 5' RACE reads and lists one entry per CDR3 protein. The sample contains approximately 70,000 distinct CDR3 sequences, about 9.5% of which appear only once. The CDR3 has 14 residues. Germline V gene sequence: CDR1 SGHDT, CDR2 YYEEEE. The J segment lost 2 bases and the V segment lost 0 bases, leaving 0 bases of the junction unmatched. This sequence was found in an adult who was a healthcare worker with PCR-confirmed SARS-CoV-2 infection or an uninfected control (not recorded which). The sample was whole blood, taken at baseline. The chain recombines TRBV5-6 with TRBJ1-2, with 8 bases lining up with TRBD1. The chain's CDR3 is CASSLGQGNYGYTF. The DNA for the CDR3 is TGTGCCAGCAGCTTGGGACAGGGGAACTATGGCTACACCTTC. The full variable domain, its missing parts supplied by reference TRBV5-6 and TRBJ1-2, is DAGVTQSPTHLIKTRGQQVTLRCSPKSGHDTVSWYQQALGQGPQFIFQYYEEEERQRGNFPDRFSGHQFPNYSSELNVNALLLGDSALYLCASSLGQGNYGYTFGSGTRLTVV.